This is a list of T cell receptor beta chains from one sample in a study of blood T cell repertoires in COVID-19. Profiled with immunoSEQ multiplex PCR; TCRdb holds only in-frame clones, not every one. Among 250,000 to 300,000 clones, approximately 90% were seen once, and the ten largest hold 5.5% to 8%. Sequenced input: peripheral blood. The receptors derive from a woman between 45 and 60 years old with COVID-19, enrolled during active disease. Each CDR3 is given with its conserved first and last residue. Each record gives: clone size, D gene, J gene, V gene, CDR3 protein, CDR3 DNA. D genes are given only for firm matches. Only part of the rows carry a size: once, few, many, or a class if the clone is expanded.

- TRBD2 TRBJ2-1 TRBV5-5 CASSYDSSGRGQFF TGTGCCAGCAGCTACGATTCGAGCGGGAGGGGGCAGTTCTTC
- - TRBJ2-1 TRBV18 CASSPWSQYNEQFF TGTGCCAGCTCACCATGGAGCCAGTACAATGAGCAGTTCTTC
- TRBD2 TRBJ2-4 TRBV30 CAWAGLAPLAKNIQYF TGTGCCTGGGCTGGACTAGCGCCGTTAGCCAAAAACATTCAGTACTTC
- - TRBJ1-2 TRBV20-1 CSASLTASYGYTF TGCAGTGCTAGTCTTACAGCTTCCTATGGCTACACCTTC
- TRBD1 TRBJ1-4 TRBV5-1 CASSLFGTGNEKLFF TGCGCCAGCAGCTTGTTTGGGACAGGGAATGAAAAACTGTTTTTT
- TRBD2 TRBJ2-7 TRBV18 CASSPLGTSGSGYEQYF TGTGCCAGCTCACCCCTTGGGACTAGCGGGAGCGGCTACGAGCAGTACTTC
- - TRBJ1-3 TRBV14 CASSQVQGWAGNTIYF TGTGCCAGCAGCCAAGTCCAGGGATGGGCAGGAAACACCATATATTTT
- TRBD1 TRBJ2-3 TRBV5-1 CASSLKLRDSSTDTQYF TGCGCCAGCAGCTTGAAGCTAAGGGACAGTAGCACAGATACGCAGTATTTT
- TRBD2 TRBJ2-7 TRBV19 CASSRLGGGGRGSYEQYF TGTGCCAGTAGTAGGCTCGGAGGAGGCGGGAGAGGATCCTACGAGCAGTACTTC
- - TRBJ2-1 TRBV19 CASSKAVSSGNGEQFF TGTGCCAGTAGTAAAGCCGTTTCGTCAGGGAATGGAGAGCAGTTCTTC
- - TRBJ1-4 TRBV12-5 CASGRPGEGKLFF TGTGCTAGTGGCCGACCCGGGGAGGGAAAACTGTTTTTT
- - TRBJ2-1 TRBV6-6 CASSLGDTAYNEQFF TGTGCCAGCAGTTTGGGGGACACAGCCTACAATGAGCAGTTCTTC
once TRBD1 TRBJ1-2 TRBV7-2 CASIRDRGGYGYTF TGTGCCAGCATCCGGGACAGGGGAGGCTATGGCTACACCTTC
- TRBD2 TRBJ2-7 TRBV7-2 CASSPPGGLAGRYEQYF TGTGCCAGCAGCCCACCCGGGGGGCTAGCGGGTAGATACGAGCAGTACTTC
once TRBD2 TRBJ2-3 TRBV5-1 CASSYLTSGRGARDTQYF TGCGCCAGCAGCTACCTGACTAGCGGGAGAGGGGCCAGAGATACGCAGTATTTT
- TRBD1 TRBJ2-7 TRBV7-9 CASSSTGQPPYEQYF TGTGCCAGCAGCTCTACGGGACAGCCGCCCTACGAGCAGTACTTC
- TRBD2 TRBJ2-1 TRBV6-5 CATRLAVSNYNEQFF TGTGCCACCAGACTAGCGGTTTCGAATTACAATGAGCAGTTCTTC
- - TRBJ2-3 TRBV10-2 CASTGGAVRSTDTQYF TGCGCCAGCACTGGTGGGGCGGTTAGGAGCACAGATACGCAGTATTTT